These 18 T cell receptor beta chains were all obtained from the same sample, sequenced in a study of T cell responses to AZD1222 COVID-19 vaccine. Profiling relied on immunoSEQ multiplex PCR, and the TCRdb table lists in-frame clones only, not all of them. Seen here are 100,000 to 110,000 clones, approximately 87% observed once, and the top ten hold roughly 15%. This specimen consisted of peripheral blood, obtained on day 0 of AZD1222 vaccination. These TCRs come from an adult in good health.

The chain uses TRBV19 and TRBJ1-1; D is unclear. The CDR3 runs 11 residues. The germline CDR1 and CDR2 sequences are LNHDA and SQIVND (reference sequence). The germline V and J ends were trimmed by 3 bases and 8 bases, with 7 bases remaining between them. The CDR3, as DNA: TGTGCCAGTAGTATTGGAGGGGAAGCTTTCTTT. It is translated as CASSIGGEAFF.

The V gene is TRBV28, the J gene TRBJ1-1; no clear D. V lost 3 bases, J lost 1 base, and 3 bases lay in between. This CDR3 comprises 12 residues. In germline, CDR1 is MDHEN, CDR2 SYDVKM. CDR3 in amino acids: CASSFWNTEAFF. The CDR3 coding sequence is TGTGCCAGCAGTTTTTGGAACACTGAAGCTTTCTTT.

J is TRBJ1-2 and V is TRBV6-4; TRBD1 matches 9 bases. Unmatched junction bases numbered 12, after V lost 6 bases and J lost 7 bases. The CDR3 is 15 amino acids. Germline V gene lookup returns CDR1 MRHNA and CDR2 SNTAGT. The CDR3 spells CASSVYRTGAIGYTF. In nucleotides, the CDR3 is TGTGCCAGCAGCGTCTATAGGACAGGGGCGATTGGCTACACCTTC.

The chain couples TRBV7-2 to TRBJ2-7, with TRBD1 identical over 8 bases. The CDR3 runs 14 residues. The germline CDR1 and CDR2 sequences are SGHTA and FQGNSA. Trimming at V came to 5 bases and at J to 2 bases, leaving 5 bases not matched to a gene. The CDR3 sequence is CASSKGQDPYEQYF. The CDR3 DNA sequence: TGTGCCAGCAGCAAGGGACAGGACCCCTACGAGCAGTACTTC.

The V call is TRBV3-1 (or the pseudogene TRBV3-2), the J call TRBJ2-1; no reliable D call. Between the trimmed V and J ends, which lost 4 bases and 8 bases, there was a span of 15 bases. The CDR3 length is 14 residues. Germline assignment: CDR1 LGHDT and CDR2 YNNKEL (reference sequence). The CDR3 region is CASSPPRGVYEQFF. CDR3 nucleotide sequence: TGTGCCAGCAGCCCGCCCCGTGGTGTGTATGAGCAGTTCTTC.

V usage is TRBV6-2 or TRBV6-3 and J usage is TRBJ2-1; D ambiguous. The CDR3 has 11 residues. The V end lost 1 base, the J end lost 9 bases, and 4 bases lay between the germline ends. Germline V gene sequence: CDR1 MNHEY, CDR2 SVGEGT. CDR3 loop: CASSYLGEQFF. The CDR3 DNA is TGTGCCAGCAGTTACTTAGGTGAGCAGTTCTTC.

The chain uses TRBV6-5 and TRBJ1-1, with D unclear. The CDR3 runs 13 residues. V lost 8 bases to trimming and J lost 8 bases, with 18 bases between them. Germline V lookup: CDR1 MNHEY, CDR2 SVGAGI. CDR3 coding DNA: TGTGCCAGCCGAGACATAGGGTTAACGGAAGCTTTCTTT. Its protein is CASRDIGLTEAFF.

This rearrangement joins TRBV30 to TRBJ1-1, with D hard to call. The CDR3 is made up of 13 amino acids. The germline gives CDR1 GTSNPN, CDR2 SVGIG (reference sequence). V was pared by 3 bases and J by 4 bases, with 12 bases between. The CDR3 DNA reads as TGTGCCTGGAGCTATGGGGAATTCACTGAAGCTTTCTTT. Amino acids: CAWSYGEFTEAFF. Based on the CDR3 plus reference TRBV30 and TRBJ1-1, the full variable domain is SQTIHQWPATLVQPVGSPLSLECTVEGTSNPNLYWYRQAAGRGLQLLFYSVGIGQISSEVPQNLSASRPQDRQFILSSKKLLLSDSGFYLCAWSYGEFTEAFFGQGTRLTVV.

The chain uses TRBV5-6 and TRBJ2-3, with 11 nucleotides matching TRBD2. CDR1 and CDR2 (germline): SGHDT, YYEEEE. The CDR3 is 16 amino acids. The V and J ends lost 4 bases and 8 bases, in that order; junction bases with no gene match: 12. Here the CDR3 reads CASSQWIAGGQGTQYF. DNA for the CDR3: TGTGCCAGCAGCCAGTGGATAGCGGGGGGGCAGGGTACGCAGTATTTT.

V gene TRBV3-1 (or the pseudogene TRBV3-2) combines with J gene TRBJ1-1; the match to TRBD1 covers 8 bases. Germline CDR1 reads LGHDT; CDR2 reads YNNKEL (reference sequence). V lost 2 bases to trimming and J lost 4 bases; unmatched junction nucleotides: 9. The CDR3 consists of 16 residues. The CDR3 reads CASSQNPGGLGTEAFF. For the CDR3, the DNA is TGTGCCAGCAGCCAAAACCCAGGGGGCCTAGGCACTGAAGCTTTCTTT.

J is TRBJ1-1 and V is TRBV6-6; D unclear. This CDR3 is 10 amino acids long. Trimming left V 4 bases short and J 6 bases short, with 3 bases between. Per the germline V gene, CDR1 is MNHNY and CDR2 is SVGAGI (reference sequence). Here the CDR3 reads CASSFPEAFF. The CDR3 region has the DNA TGTGCCAGCAGTTTTCCTGAAGCTTTCTTT.

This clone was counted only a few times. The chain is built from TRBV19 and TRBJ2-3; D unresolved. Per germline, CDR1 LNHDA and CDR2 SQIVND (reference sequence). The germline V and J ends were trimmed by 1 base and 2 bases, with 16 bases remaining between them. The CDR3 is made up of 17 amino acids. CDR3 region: CASSIVRSGRNTDTQYF. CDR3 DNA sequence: TGTGCCAGTAGTATAGTTAGGTCAGGTCGCAACACAGATACGCAGTATTTT.

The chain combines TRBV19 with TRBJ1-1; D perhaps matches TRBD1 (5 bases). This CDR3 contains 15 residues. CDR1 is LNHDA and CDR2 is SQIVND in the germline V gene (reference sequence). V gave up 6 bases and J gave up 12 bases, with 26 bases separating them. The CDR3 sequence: CASRRIGTGRIFSFF. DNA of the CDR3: TGTGCCAGTAGAAGGATCGGAACGGGACGGATTTTTTCTTTCTTT.

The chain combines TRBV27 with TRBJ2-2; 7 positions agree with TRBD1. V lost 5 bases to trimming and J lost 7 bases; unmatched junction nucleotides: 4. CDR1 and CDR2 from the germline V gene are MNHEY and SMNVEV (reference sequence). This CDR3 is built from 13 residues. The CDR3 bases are TGTGCCAGCAGTCCCTACAGGGGCGGGGAGCTGTTTTTT. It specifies CASSPYRGGELFF.

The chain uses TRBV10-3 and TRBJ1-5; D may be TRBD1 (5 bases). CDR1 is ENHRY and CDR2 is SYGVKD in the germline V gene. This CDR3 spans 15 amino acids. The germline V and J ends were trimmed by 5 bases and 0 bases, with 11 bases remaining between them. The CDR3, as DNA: TGTGCCATCAGTCCCCAGGGTGGTAGCAATCAGCCCCAGCATTTT. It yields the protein CAISPQGGSNQPQHF.

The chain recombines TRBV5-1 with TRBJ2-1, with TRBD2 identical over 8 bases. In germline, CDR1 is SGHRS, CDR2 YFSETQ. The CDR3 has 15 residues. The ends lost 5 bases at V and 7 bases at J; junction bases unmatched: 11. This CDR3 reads CASSPSGTSLNEQFF. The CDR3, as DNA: TGCGCCAGCAGTCCCTCTGGGACTAGTTTAAATGAGCAGTTCTTC.

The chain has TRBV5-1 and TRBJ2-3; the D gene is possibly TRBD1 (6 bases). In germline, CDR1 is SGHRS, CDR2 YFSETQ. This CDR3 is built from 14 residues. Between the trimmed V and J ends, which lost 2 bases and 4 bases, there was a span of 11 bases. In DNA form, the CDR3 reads TGCGCCAGCAGCTTAACAGGGTCGGCAGATACGCAGTATTTT. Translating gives CASSLTGSADTQYF.

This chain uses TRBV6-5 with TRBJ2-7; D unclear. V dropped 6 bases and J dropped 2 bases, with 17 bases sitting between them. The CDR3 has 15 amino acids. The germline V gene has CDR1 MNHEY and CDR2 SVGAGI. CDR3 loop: CASSDRTAKPYEQYF. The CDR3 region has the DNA TGTGCCAGCAGCGATAGGACGGCGAAACCCTACGAGCAGTACTTC.